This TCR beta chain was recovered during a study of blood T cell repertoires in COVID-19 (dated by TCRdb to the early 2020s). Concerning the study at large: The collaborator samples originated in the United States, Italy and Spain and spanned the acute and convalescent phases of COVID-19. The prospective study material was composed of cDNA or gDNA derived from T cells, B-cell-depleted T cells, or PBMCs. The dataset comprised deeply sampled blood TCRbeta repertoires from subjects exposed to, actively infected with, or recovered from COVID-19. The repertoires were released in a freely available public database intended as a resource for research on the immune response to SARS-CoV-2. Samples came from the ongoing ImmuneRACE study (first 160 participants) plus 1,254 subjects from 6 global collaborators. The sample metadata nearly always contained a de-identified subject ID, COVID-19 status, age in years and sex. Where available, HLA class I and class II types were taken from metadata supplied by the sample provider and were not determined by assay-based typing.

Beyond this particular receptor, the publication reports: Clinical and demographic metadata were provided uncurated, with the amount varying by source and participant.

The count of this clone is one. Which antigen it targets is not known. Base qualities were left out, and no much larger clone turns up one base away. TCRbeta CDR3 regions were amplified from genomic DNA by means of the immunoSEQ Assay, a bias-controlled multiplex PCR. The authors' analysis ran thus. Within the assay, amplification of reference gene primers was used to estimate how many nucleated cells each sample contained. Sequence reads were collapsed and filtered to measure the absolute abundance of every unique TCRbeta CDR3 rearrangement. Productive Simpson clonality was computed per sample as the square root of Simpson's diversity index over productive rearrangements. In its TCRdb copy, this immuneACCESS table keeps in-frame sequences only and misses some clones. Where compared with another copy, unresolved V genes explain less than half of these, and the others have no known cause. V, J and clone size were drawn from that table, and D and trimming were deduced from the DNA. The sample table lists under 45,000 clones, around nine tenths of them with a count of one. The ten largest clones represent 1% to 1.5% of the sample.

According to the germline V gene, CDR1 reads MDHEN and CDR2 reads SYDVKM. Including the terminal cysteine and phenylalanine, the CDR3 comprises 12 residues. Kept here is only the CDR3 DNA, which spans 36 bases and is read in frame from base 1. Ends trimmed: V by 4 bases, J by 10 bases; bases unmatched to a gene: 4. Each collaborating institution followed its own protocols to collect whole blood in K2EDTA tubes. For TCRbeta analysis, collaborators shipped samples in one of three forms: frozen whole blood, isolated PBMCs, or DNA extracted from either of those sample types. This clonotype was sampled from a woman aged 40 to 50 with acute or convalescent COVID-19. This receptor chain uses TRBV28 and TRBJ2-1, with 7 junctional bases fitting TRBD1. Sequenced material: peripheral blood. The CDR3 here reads CASSYRGQEQFF. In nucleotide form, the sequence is TGTGCCAGCAGTTATAGGGGGCAGGAGCAGTTCTTC. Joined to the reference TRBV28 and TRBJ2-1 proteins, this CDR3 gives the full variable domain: DVKVTQSSRYLVKRTGEKVFLECVQDMDHENMFWYRQDPGLGLRLIYFSYDVKMKEKGDIPEGYSVSREKKERFSLILESASTNQTSMYLCASSYRGQEQFFGPGTRLTVL.